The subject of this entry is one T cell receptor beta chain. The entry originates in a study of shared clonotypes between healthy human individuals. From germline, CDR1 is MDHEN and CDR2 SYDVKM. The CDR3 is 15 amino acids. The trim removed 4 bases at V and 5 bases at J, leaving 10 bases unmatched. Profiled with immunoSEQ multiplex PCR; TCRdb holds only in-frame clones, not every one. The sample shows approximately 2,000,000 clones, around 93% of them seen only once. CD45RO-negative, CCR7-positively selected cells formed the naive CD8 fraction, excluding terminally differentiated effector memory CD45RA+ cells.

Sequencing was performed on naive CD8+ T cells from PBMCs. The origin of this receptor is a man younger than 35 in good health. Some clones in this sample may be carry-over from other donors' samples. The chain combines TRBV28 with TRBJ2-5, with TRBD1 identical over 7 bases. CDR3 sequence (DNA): TGTGCCAGCAGTTCCCTACAGGGGCAACGGGAGACCCAGTACTTC. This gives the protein CASSSLQGQRETQYF.